This T cell receptor (beta chain) was retrieved from a study of blood T cell repertoires in COVID-19. Looking at the study overall: Researchers got acute and convalescent COVID-19 samples from the United States, Italy and Spain. From T cells, B-cell-depleted T cells, or PBMCs came the material, which was cDNA or gDNA.

CDR1 and CDR2 from the germline V gene are MNHEY and SVGEGT. The CDR3 spans 15 residues. The V end lost 2 bases, the J end lost 0 bases, and 10 bases lay between the germline ends. In the authors' workflow: Using reference gene primer amplification, nucleated cell counts were estimated. Profiled with immunoSEQ multiplex PCR; TCRdb holds only in-frame clones, not every one. V and J calls and clone size are copied from that table; D and trimming were computed from the DNA. The table shows under 80,000 clones, with about nine tenths occurring only once. This TCR derives from a man aged 50-60 years with active COVID-19. Source material: peripheral blood. The chain recombines TRBV6-2 or TRBV6-3 with TRBJ1-1; the D is unclear. The CDR3 nucleotides are TGTGCCAGCAGTTACGAGGCGTGGATGAACACTGAAGCTTTCTTT. Its protein is CASSYEAWMNTEAFF.